Below are 3 T cell receptor beta chains sequenced from a single sample in a study of T cells in Graves' hyperthyroidism and ophthalmopathy. Regions amplified from RNA transcripts were the TCR beta CDR3 regions. The HTBI primer set drove a first-round RT-PCR of the TCR CDR3. TCRdb ran MiXCR on the multiplex PCR reads and lists one entry per CDR3 protein. This sample has fewer than 650,000 distinct CDR3 sequences, with roughly 15% found just once. Sequencing was done on a sample of blood. These receptors all come from a woman in her 40s with Graves' ophthalmopathy.

This clonotype was seen many times. The V gene is TRBV20-1, the J gene TRBJ1-2; 8 positions match TRBD1. The CDR3 extends over 16 amino acids. From germline, CDR1 is DFQATT and CDR2 SNEGSKA (reference sequence). J was trimmed by 0 bases and V by 3 bases; bases with no gene match: 9. The CDR3 spells CSASPRQGRANYGYTF. For the CDR3, the DNA is TGCAGTGCTAGCCCACGACAGGGGCGAGCTAACTATGGCTACACCTTC.

This clonotype was recorded at least ten times. CDR3 protein: CSARGDKDYEQYF. CDR3 DNA sequence: TGCAGTGCTAGAGGCGACAAAGACTACGAGCAGTACTTC. The chain links TRBV20-1 to TRBJ2-7; D is unresolved. V lost 1 base and J 3 bases, leaving 10 bases between the germline ends. The CDR3 is 13 residues long. Germline CDR1 DFQATT, CDR2 SNEGSKA (reference sequence).

V gene TRBV12-3 or TRBV12-4 combines with J gene TRBJ1-1, with D perhaps TRBD1 (5 bases). V shed 6 bases and J shed 5 bases, with 13 bases lying between them. CDR3 length equals 13 residues. CDR3 sequence (DNA): TGTGCCAGCAGCTTTCGGGCAGGGACTGAAGCTTTCTTT. The encoded protein is CASSFRAGTEAFF.